What follows are 26 T cell receptor beta chains derived from one specimen sequenced in a study of cytomegalovirus exposure and HLA in healthy donors. Primers included in the PCR were 60 Vbeta and 13 Jbeta primers. Some clones are missing from TCRdb's copy, which holds only in-frame ones; the method was immunoSEQ multiplex PCR. Of 180,000 or so clones in the sample, approximately 80% were seen once. The sequencing input was PBMCs. The receptors were gathered from a girl aged 10-17 years in good health and CMV-seropositive.

The chain links TRBV6-5 to TRBJ2-1; TRBD2 aligns across 7 bases. The CDR3 sequence is 13 residues long. V was pared by 3 bases and J by 7 bases, with 3 bases of the junction left unmatched. The germline V gene encodes CDR1 MNHEY and CDR2 SVGAGI. In DNA form, the CDR3 reads TGTGCCAGCAGTTATGGGCGGGGGAATGAGCAGTTCTTC. This gives the protein CASSYGRGNEQFF.

J is TRBJ2-5 and V is TRBV7-9; 8 bases are shared with TRBD1. V dropped 5 bases and J dropped 5; count of bases not matched to a gene: 10. CDR1 SEHNR and CDR2 FQNEAQ come from the germline V gene (reference sequence). The CDR3 length is 15 residues. CDR3 protein: CASSTTTQGAETQYF. The DNA of the CDR3 is TGTGCCAGCAGCACGACAACCCAGGGGGCTGAGACCCAGTACTTC.

The V call is TRBV2, the J call TRBJ1-1; possibly TRBD1 for D (6 bases). This CDR3 has 15 amino acids. Deletions cut 6 bases from V and 3 bases from J, with 17 bases between. From germline, CDR1 is SNHLY and CDR2 FYNNEI. The CDR3 reads CASSLDSMIHTEAFF. The CDR3 region has the DNA TGTGCCAGCAGCCTGGACAGTATGATCCACACTGAAGCTTTCTTT.

This clone came up once. This chain links TRBV18 with TRBJ2-3, with TRBD2 matching 10 bases. After removal of 3 bases from V and 2 bases from J, the junction contained 5 bases not matched to a gene. The CDR3 runs 16 residues. From germline, CDR1 is KGHSH and CDR2 LQKENI. CDR3 region: CASSPLAGADTDTQYF. The CDR3 DNA follows: TGTGCCAGCTCACCCCTAGCGGGAGCGGACACAGATACGCAGTATTTT.

This rearrangement joins TRBV25-1 to TRBJ1-5; TRBD1 aligns across 8 bases. Looked up from germline, CDR1 is MGHDK and CDR2 is SYGVNS. The CDR3 is 14 amino acids. The junction had 4 bases not matched to a gene; V was cut back by 0 bases and J by 9 bases. Here the CDR3 reads CASSEYDRGWPQHF. CDR3 bases: TGTGCCAGCAGTGAATACGACAGGGGATGGCCCCAGCATTTT.

This chain joins TRBV5-6 and TRBJ2-1, with TRBD2 matching 8 bases. The CDR3 length is 15 residues. The V and J ends lost 0 bases and 4 bases, in that order; junction bases with no gene match: 3. CDR1 and CDR2 from the germline V gene are SGHDT and YYEEEE. The CDR3 spells CASSLGAGGYNEQFF. Written as DNA, the CDR3 is TGTGCCAGCAGCTTGGGGGCGGGAGGTTACAATGAGCAGTTCTTC.

The chain recombines TRBV4-1 with TRBJ2-7, with 9 bases fitting TRBD2. The V gene end was trimmed by 0 bases and the J gene end by 5 bases; junction bases not matched to a gene: 11. The CDR3 is made up of 17 amino acids. Germline V lookup: CDR1 MGHRA, CDR2 YSYEKL. The CDR3 loop reads CASSQESHSGSLDEQYF. CDR3 nucleotides: TGCGCCAGCAGCCAAGAGAGCCATAGCGGGAGTCTCGACGAGCAGTACTTC.

Turning to this clone: The sample contains more than one DNA sequence encoding this CDR3. The chain carries TRBV10-1 and TRBJ2-1, with 8 bases lining up with TRBD2. The CDR3 is 15 amino acids. The germline V gene has CDR1 WNHNN and CDR2 SYGVQD (reference sequence). After removal of 3 bases from V and 0 bases from J, the junction contained 1 base not matched to a gene. CDR3 sequence (DNA): TGCGCCAGCAGTGAAAGCGGGGGCTCCTACAATGAGCAGTTCTTC. Amino acids: CASSESGGSYNEQFF.

This sequence joins TRBV2 and TRBJ2-5; 7 bases are shared with TRBD1. The germline CDR1 and CDR2 sequences are SNHLY and FYNNEI. V lost 3 bases to trimming and J lost 5 bases; unmatched junction nucleotides: 6. The CDR3 consists of 14 residues. This CDR3 is CASSERRGGETQYF. DNA for the CDR3: TGTGCCAGCAGTGAGAGGAGAGGGGGCGAGACCCAGTACTTC. Full variable domain (outside the CDR3, taken from reference TRBV2 and TRBJ2-5): EPEVTQTPSHQVTQMGQEVILRCVPISNHLYFYWYRQILGQKVEFLVSFYNNEISEKSEIFDDQFSVERPDGSNFTLKIRSTKLEDSAMYFCASSERRGGETQYFGPGTRLLVL.

Turning to this clone: Germline is not matched at one junction end, which may reflect a read error. V usage is TRBV7-7 and J usage is TRBJ2-1, with 15 bases identical to TRBD2. Germline V gene lookup returns CDR1 SSHAT and CDR2 FNYEAQ (reference sequence). The CDR3 totals 16 residues. Here the CDR3 DNA reads TGTGCTAGCAGCCCTGGACTAGCGGGAGGGGGAAATGAGCAGTTCTTC. It encodes CASSPGLAGGGNEQFF.

This chain uses TRBV5-1 with TRBJ2-7, with D maybe TRBD1 (5 bases). The ends were cut back, 5 bases at V and 4 bases at J, with 7 bases in the middle. The germline V gene encodes CDR1 SGHRS and CDR2 YFSETQ. The CDR3 totals 11 residues. CDR3 nucleotides: TGCGCCAGCAGAGACAGTTACGAGCAGTACTTC. As protein: CASRDSYEQYF.

This clone was observed a handful of times. The genes are TRBV11-2 and TRBJ1-1, with unresolved D. The ends were cut back, 0 bases at V and 4 bases at J, with 12 bases in the middle. CDR3 length: 15 amino acids. CDR1 is SGHAT and CDR2 is FQNNGV in the germline V gene. The CDR3 sequence: CASSLEGRIGTEAFF. CDR3 DNA: TGTGCCAGCAGCTTAGAGGGGAGGATTGGCACTGAAGCTTTCTTT.

The rearrangement joins TRBV27 to TRBJ1-5; D possibly corresponds to TRBD1 (6 bases). This CDR3 contains 15 residues. Germline CDR1 reads MNHEY; CDR2 reads SMNVEV (reference sequence). Trimming left V 6 bases short and J 2 bases short, with 14 bases between. CDR3 in amino acids: CASRRGGVGNQPQHF. The CDR3 coding sequence is TGTGCCAGCAGGCGAGGGGGAGTCGGCAATCAGCCCCAGCATTTT.

The rearrangement links TRBV4-2 to TRBJ1-2; perhaps TRBD1 as D (6 bases). V was trimmed by 0 bases and J by 5 bases, leaving 16 bases between them. The germline gives CDR1 LGHNA, CDR2 YNFKEQ. The CDR3 has 16 amino acids. This CDR3 is CASSQDNRDLGYGYTF. CDR3 bases: TGTGCCAGCAGCCAAGATAACAGGGATCTCGGTTATGGCTACACCTTC.

CDR3 coding DNA: TGTGCCAGCAGCCGACAGGGGGCGCATCAGCCCCAGCATTTT. Its translation is CASSRQGAHQPQHF. The chain is built from TRBV27 and TRBJ1-5; 10 bases fit TRBD1. The V gene's germline CDR1 is MNHEY and CDR2 SMNVEV (reference sequence). This CDR3 is built from 14 residues. Losses at the gene ends were 6 bases for V and 5 bases for J; bases not matched to a gene: 4.

The chain carries TRBV7-2 and TRBJ1-5; TRBD1 matches 7 bases. Trimming removed 1 base from V and 1 base from J; junction bases left unmatched: 7. The CDR3 is made up of 17 amino acids. Germline V gene sequence: CDR1 SGHTA, CDR2 FQGNSA. The CDR3 region has the DNA TGTGCCAGCAGCTTAGTTGGGGCAGGGGGGAGCAATCAGCCCCAGCATTTT. It is translated as CASSLVGAGGSNQPQHF.

This sequence joins TRBV5-1 and TRBJ2-3; 7 bases line up with TRBD1. The V gene end was trimmed by 8 bases and the J gene end by 0 bases; junction bases not matched to a gene: 6. The germline V gene encodes CDR1 SGHRS and CDR2 YFSETQ. This CDR3 contains 14 residues. CDR3 nucleotide sequence: TGCGCCAGTCGCCAGGGGGAAAGCACAGATACGCAGTATTTT. Protein product: CASRQGESTDTQYF.

In this sample, this clone turned up a few times. V usage is TRBV10-2 and J usage is TRBJ2-5, with TRBD1 matching over 8 bases. Germline loops: CDR1 WSHSY, CDR2 SAAADI. V trimming: 7 bases; J trimming: 5 bases; junction bases outside the gene matches: 3. The CDR3 has 12 residues. The CDR3 protein is CASTTGGETQYF. In DNA form, the CDR3 reads TGCGCCAGCACCACAGGGGGGGAGACCCAGTACTTC.

The J gene is TRBJ2-2, the V gene TRBV6-6, with 10 bases fitting TRBD2. Germline V gives CDR1 MNHNY, CDR2 SVGAGI (reference sequence). V lost 2 bases and J lost 4; bases outside the gene matches: 4. The CDR3 sequence is 16 residues long. CDR3 DNA sequence: TGTGCCAGCAGTTACCCCCTAGCGGGAGTCACCGGGGAGCTGTTTTTT. Its translation is CASSYPLAGVTGELFF.

The V gene is TRBV7-9, the J gene TRBJ1-3, with D unclear. With 4 bases removed from V and 2 bases from J, the gap between germline ends came to 9 bases. Germline-derived CDR1 and CDR2 are SEHNR and FQNEAQ (reference sequence). The CDR3 extends over 14 amino acids. As DNA, the CDR3 is TGTGCCAGCAGCTCCCCCGGGACTGGAAACACCATATATTTT. Translated: CASSSPGTGNTIYF. The full variable domain, in which reference TRBV7-9 and TRBJ1-3 provide the parts outside the CDR3, is DTGVSQNPRHKITKRGQNVTFRCDPISEHNRLYWYRQTLGQGPEFLTYFQNEAQLEKSRLLSDRFSAERPKGSFSTLEIQRTEQGDSAMYLCASSSPGTGNTIYFGEGSWLTVV.

V gene TRBV7-3 combines with J gene TRBJ1-1, with no clear D. V lost 8 bases, J lost 1 base, and 11 bases lay in between. Germline CDR1 SGHTA, CDR2 FQGTGA. The CDR3 covers 13 residues. The CDR3 DNA reads as TGTGCCAGCCAGCGCGGCGAGAACACTGAAGCTTTCTTT. Translated: CASQRGENTEAFF.

The J gene is TRBJ2-4, the V gene TRBV6-5; D is undetermined. The CDR3 runs 15 residues. Germline-derived CDR1 and CDR2 are MNHEY and SVGAGI. V lost 4 bases, J lost 3 bases, and 13 bases lay in between. The CDR3 is CASSSPDRLKNIQYF. The CDR3, as DNA: TGTGCCAGCAGTTCCCCCGACCGACTCAAAAACATTCAGTACTTC.

The rearrangement uses TRBV2 and TRBJ2-7; D might be TRBD2 (6 bases). The V gene lost 9 bases and the J gene lost 6 bases, with 15 bases spanning the gap. CDR1 and CDR2 (germline): SNHLY, FYNNEI. The CDR3 extends over 12 amino acids. The DNA of the CDR3 is TGTGCCAGTGAGGACCTCGGGAGCGAGCAGTACTTC. Translation gives CASEDLGSEQYF.

The gene calls are TRBV9 and TRBJ2-2; no clear D gene. The CDR3 is made up of 16 amino acids. From germline, CDR1 is SGDLS and CDR2 YYNGEE. Trimming removed 0 bases from V and 0 bases from J, with 9 bases in between. CDR3 DNA: TGTGCCAGCAGCGTAGGAGGATTACCGAACACCGGGGAGCTGTTTTTT. Protein: CASSVGGLPNTGELFF.

This clone was recorded once. DNA for the CDR3: TGTGCCAGCAGTGATCCGGGACAGGAGTTCTACGAGCAGTACTTC. Amino acids: CASSDPGQEFYEQYF. The chain is built from TRBV6-4 and TRBJ2-7; 8 bases are shared with TRBD1. Germline V gene data show CDR1 as MRHNA and CDR2 as SNTAGT. The V gene end was trimmed by 3 bases and the J gene end by 3 bases; junction bases not matched to a gene: 7. The length of the CDR3 is 15 residues.

This sequence joins TRBV19 and TRBJ1-5; D possibly corresponds to TRBD1 (5 bases). The CDR3 length is 17 residues. The germline CDR1 and CDR2 sequences are LNHDA and SQIVND (reference sequence). V lost 8 bases and J lost 1, with 21 bases in between. CDR3 in DNA: TGTGCCAGTGCGGGATGGGGGAGTGTTGGGAGCAATCAGCCCCAGCATTTT. Its protein is CASAGWGSVGSNQPQHF.